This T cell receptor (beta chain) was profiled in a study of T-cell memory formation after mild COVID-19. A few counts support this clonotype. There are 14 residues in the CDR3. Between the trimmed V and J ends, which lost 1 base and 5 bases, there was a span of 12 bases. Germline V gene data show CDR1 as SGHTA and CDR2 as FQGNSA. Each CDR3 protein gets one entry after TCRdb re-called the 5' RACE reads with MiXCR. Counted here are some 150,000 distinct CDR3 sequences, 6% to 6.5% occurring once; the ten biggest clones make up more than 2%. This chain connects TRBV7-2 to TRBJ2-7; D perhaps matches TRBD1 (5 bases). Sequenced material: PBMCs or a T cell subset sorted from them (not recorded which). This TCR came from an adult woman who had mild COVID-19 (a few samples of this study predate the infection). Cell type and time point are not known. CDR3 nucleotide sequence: TGTGCCAGCAGCTTAGTAGCAGGGTACAACGAGCAGTACTTC. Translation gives CASSLVAGYNEQYF.